This is a list of T cell receptor beta chains from one sample in a study of blood T cell repertoires in COVID-19. Profiled with immunoSEQ multiplex PCR; TCRdb holds only in-frame clones, not every one. Of about 300,000 clones in the sample, roughly 87% were seen once. Input material: peripheral blood. These receptors were collected from a man younger than 35 with active or convalescent COVID-19. The CDR3 runs from the conserved cysteine through the conserved F or W.

V	CDR3
TRBV5-6	CASSLASGGAYEQYF
TRBV7-3	CASSLGTDVNPYGYTF
TRBV11-2	CASSPNSNEQFF
TRBV19	CASRTVGTGGNQPQHF
TRBV15	CATSTSRGQGRGDTQYF
TRBV7-3	CASRFGTSGSESTDTQYF
TRBV2	CASSWSSEETQYF
TRBV5-1	CASSLVELAGPYNEQFF
TRBV7-7	CASSLTYSGGGETQYF
TRBV3-1/TRBV3-2	CASSHDRGAGAFF
TRBV4-1	CASSQDWGGNYGYTF
TRBV10-3	CASQGPRNEQFF
TRBV5-1	CASSSAGQGNSPLHF
TRBV29-1	CSVDGGGPRKETQYF
TRBV19	CASTPLGAGTDTQYF
TRBV5-1	CASSLDGGGAGDTQYF
TRBV24-1	CATSDSSPPSNTGELFF
TRBV2	CASSPTPGQDFNEKLFF
TRBV2	CASSDSGFSNQPQHF
TRBV7-9	CASSLGTGGSQPQHF
TRBV10-3	CAATDSGETQYF
TRBV5-1	CASSSYPGQDYEQYF
TRBV10-3	CAIRDTASNTEAFF
TRBV6-6	CASSYSRHEWYF
TRBV3-1/TRBV3-2	CASSGQPTSTDTQYF
TRBV27	CASSSVGTPEAFF
TRBV12-3/TRBV12-4	CASSSYRVSAF
TRBV19	CASKRQDNQPQHF
TRBV21-1	CASSKVTVESPLHF